The 30 T cell receptor beta chains given below trace back to one sample, sequenced in a study of blood T cell repertoires in COVID-19. TCRdb's table, derived via immunoSEQ multiplex PCR, lists solely in-frame clones and lacks some. The profile covers about 68,000 clones, with 87% appearing a single time and around 3.5% taken by the ten largest. The specimen was peripheral blood. The receptors stem from a woman in her fifties or sixties with COVID-19, enrolled during active disease.

The chain links TRBV27 to TRBJ2-1, with 7 bases lining up with TRBD2. Trimming took 3 bases from V and 10 from J; bases not matched to a gene: 9. Germline V CDR1 and CDR2: MNHEY, SMNVEV (reference sequence). The CDR3 has 14 amino acids. CDR3 DNA: TGTGCCAGCAGTTTGGGAGGGAGGGTGCGGGAGCAGTTCTTC. Protein product: CASSLGGRVREQFF.

The J gene is TRBJ1-2, the V gene TRBV19; D uncertain. Trimming removed 7 bases at V and 4 bases at J, with 16 bases between. The CDR3 sequence is 14 residues long. Germline V gene data show CDR1 as LNHDA and CDR2 as SQIVND (reference sequence). The CDR3 sequence: CASILSAGSYGYTF. The CDR3 bases are TGTGCCAGTATACTTTCGGCAGGATCCTATGGCTACACCTTC.

The chain links TRBV9 to TRBJ1-5, with unresolved D. Between the trimmed V and J ends, which lost 0 bases and 0 bases, there was a span of 13 bases. This CDR3 is built from 17 residues. CDR1 is SGDLS and CDR2 is YYNGEE in the germline V gene. The CDR3 sequence is CASSVEQKEYSNQPQHF. As DNA, the CDR3 is TGTGCCAGCAGCGTAGAACAAAAGGAGTATAGCAATCAGCCCCAGCATTTT. Filled out from reference TRBV9 and TRBJ1-5, the complete variable domain reads DSGVTQTPKHLITATGQRVTLRCSPRSGDLSVYWYQQSLDQGLQFLIQYYNGEERAKGNILERFSAQQFPDLHSELNLSSLELGDSALYFCASSVEQKEYSNQPQHFGDGTRLSIL.

The CDR3 nucleotides read TGTGCCAGCAGCCATTCAGGGTTCAATCAGCCCCAGCATTTT. It yields the protein CASSHSGFNQPQHF. V is TRBV3-1 (or the pseudogene TRBV3-2) and J is TRBJ1-5; TRBD1 might be the D (5 bases). There are 14 residues in the CDR3. Germline CDR1 LGHDT, CDR2 YNNKEL (reference sequence). Trimming removed 3 bases at V and 3 bases at J, with 9 bases between.

This clone was observed once. The chain links TRBV9 to TRBJ2-1; the D gene is possibly TRBD1 (5 bases). Trimming shortened V by 0 bases and J by 4 bases, and 11 bases separated the two germline ends. The CDR3 loop spans 15 amino acids. Germline V CDR1 and CDR2: SGDLS, YYNGEE. The CDR3 is CASSVGWGPYNEQFF. The CDR3 DNA is TGTGCCAGCAGCGTAGGGTGGGGCCCTTACAATGAGCAGTTCTTC.

This rearrangement joins TRBV6-6 to TRBJ1-4; TRBD1 matches at 8 bases. V lost 5 bases, J lost 4 bases, and 3 bases stayed unmatched. The CDR3 is made up of 14 amino acids. Germline assignment: CDR1 MNHNY and CDR2 SVGAGI (reference sequence). The CDR3 sequence is CASSGQGFNEKLFF. As DNA, the CDR3 is TGTGCCAGCAGTGGACAGGGATTTAATGAAAAACTGTTTTTT.

This clone was recorded a few times. The chain recombines TRBV19 with TRBJ2-7; 9 bases are shared with TRBD1. There are 14 residues in the CDR3. Germline CDR1 LNHDA, CDR2 SQIVND (reference sequence). Trimming cost V 5 bases and J 4 bases; bases outside gene matches: 6. This CDR3 is CASSADRGGYEQYF. CDR3 DNA: TGTGCCAGTAGTGCGGACAGGGGTGGTTACGAGCAGTACTTC.

The chain employs TRBV7-2 and TRBJ2-1; 16 bases agree with TRBD2. Unmatched junction bases numbered 8, after V lost 4 bases and J lost 8 bases. This CDR3 is built from 17 residues. In germline, CDR1 is SGHTA, CDR2 FQGNSA. CDR3 nucleotide sequence: TGTGCCAGCAGCTCTCCAGGGACTAGCGGGAGGGCCTATGAGCAGTTCTTC. It is translated as CASSSPGTSGRAYEQFF.

V and J are TRBV27 and TRBJ2-1; D is uncertain. The CDR3 has 12 amino acids. Germline V CDR1 and CDR2: MNHEY, SMNVEV (reference sequence). V lost 3 bases, J lost 5 bases, and 5 bases lay in between. CDR3 nucleotide sequence: TGTGCCAGCAGTTTTCCTGACAATGAGCAGTTCTTC. Encoded protein: CASSFPDNEQFF.

In this sample, this clone turned up a few times. This chain connects TRBV3-1 (or the pseudogene TRBV3-2) to TRBJ1-5; D gene uncertain. This CDR3 is built from 14 residues. From germline, CDR1 is LGHDT and CDR2 YNNKEL (reference sequence). The V end lost 3 bases, the J end lost 2 bases, and 8 bases lay between the germline ends. CDR3 sequence (DNA): TGTGCCAGCAGCCAGGCCCCCGGCAATCAGCCCCAGCATTTT. This translates into CASSQAPGNQPQHF.

The J gene is TRBJ2-3, the V gene TRBV5-6; D not certain. The length of the CDR3 is 11 residues. The ends were cut back, 3 bases at V and 6 bases at J, with 5 bases in the middle. Germline CDR1 and CDR2: SGHDT and YYEEEE. The CDR3 bases are TGTGCCAGCAGCTCCGCGGATACGCAGTATTTT. Its translation is CASSSADTQYF. The entire variable domain, with the rest obtained from reference TRBV5-6 and TRBJ2-3, is as follows: DAGVTQSPTHLIKTRGQQVTLRCSPKSGHDTVSWYQQALGQGPQFIFQYYEEEERQRGNFPDRFSGHQFPNYSSELNVNALLLGDSALYLCASSSADTQYFGPGTRLTVL.

V is TRBV9 and J is TRBJ2-3; D gene unclear. CDR1 is SGDLS, CDR2 YYNGEE, per germline. Trimming pared 0 bases from V and 7 bases from J, leaving 12 bases between. The CDR3 runs to 14 residues. CDR3 nucleotides: TGTGCCAGCAGCGTAGAAGTCTCTAGGAATACGCAGTATTTT. Translation: CASSVEVSRNTQYF.

The chain uses TRBV18 and TRBJ2-3; D unclear. The V and J ends lost 6 bases and 0 bases respectively, with 10 bases between them. Per germline, CDR1 KGHSH and CDR2 LQKENI. CDR3 size: 14 residues. CDR3 sequence reads: CASSPNYSTDTQYF. DNA of the CDR3: TGTGCCAGCTCCCCAAATTATAGCACAGATACGCAGTATTTT.

In DNA form, the CDR3 reads TGTGCCAGCAGCTTAGGAGGGAATCGGGGCACCGGGGAGCTGTTTTTT. The encoded protein is CASSLGGNRGTGELFF. The gene calls are TRBV7-9 and TRBJ2-2; D possibly corresponds to TRBD2 (5 bases). The V end was cut by 1 base, the J end by 4 bases, with 13 bases between. Germline V gene data show CDR1 as SEHNR and CDR2 as FQNEAQ (reference sequence). CDR3 length: 16 amino acids.

The rearrangement links TRBV23-1 to TRBJ1-1; tentative D call: TRBD1 (6 bases). TRBV23-1 belongs to the ORF category, with a function that is uncertain. V lost 11 bases and J lost 1, with 23 bases in between. CDR3 length equals 16 residues. Here the CDR3 reads CARARAGEDGNTEAFF. CDR3 sequence (DNA): TGCGCCCGAGCGAGGGCAGGGGAAGACGGGAACACTGAAGCTTTCTTT.

The chain combines TRBV6-6 with TRBJ2-7; the match to TRBD2 covers 12 bases. Germline CDR1 MNHNY, CDR2 SVGAGI (reference sequence). V was clipped by 7 bases and J by 5 bases; unmatched bases: 12. This CDR3 has 16 residues. CDR3 in amino acids: CASIRTSGIGFDEQYF. The CDR3 bases are TGTGCCAGCATTAGGACTAGCGGGATAGGTTTTGACGAGCAGTACTTC.

This clone came up once. The chain uses TRBV6-5 and TRBJ2-1, with 7 positions matching TRBD1. V gave up 6 bases and J gave up 5 bases; unmatched junction bases: 7. CDR3 length equals 14 residues. Germline lookup yields CDR1 MNHEY and CDR2 SVGAGI. The CDR3, as DNA: TGTGCCAGCAGCTCCACGGACAGGAACAATGAGCAGTTCTTC. Its protein product is CASSSTDRNNEQFF.

V and J are TRBV6-2 or TRBV6-3 and TRBJ2-5; 9 bases match TRBD1. The CDR3 covers 14 residues. The V segment lost 2 bases and the J segment 3 bases; nucleotides outside the gene matches: 1. CDR1 MNHEY and CDR2 SVGEGT come from the germline V gene. This chain's CDR3 is CASSYGTGKETQYF. As DNA, the CDR3 is TGTGCCAGCAGTTACGGGACAGGGAAAGAGACCCAGTACTTC.

The sample holds a few counts of this clone. The chain recombines TRBV7-9 with TRBJ1-1, with a possible D match to TRBD1 (5 bases). CDR1 is SEHNR and CDR2 is FQNEAQ in the germline V gene (reference sequence). This CDR3 comprises 13 residues. Trimming stripped 5 bases from V and 1 base from J, with 8 bases between. The CDR3 sequence: CASSPQANTEAFF. The CDR3, as DNA: TGTGCCAGCAGCCCACAGGCGAACACTGAAGCTTTCTTT.

This rearrangement joins TRBV6-5 to TRBJ1-1; D not certain. This CDR3 has 12 amino acids. Deletions cut 7 bases from V and 3 bases from J, with 9 bases between. Germline V gene sequence: CDR1 MNHEY, CDR2 SVGAGI. Here the CDR3 reads CASNNLDTEAFF. DNA for the CDR3: TGTGCCAGCAACAACCTGGACACTGAAGCTTTCTTT.

This rearrangement joins TRBV10-3 to TRBJ2-3; 12 bases line up with TRBD2. CDR1 and CDR2 from the germline V gene are ENHRY and SYGVKD. The CDR3 contains 15 residues. Germline trimming cut 7 bases from V and 5 bases from J; bases unmatched to any gene: 7. The CDR3 coding sequence is TGTGCCATCACTAGGACTAGCGGGAAGGTAGATACGCAGTATTTT. Residues: CAITRTSGKVDTQYF.

This sequence joins TRBV12-3 or TRBV12-4 and TRBJ2-1; 11 bases line up with TRBD2. There are 13 residues in the CDR3. V shed 11 bases, J shed 10 bases, and the junction held 10 bases outside the gene matches. CDR3 nucleotides: TGTGCCGGGAGTAGCGGGAGGGCGACGGAGCAGTTCTTC. Amino acids: CAGSSGRATEQFF.

The chain has TRBV15 and TRBJ2-1, with D maybe TRBD1 (6 bases). V was shortened by 5 bases and J by 4 bases, with 12 bases between the two germline ends. In germline, CDR1 is LNHNV, CDR2 YYDKDF (reference sequence). The CDR3 contains 14 residues. CDR3: CATSDQDRYNEQFF. The CDR3 DNA reads TGTGCCACCAGCGACCAAGACAGGTACAATGAGCAGTTCTTC.

The chain employs TRBV27 and TRBJ2-7; D might be TRBD2 (7 bases). Germline lookup yields CDR1 MNHEY and CDR2 SMNVEV (reference sequence). This CDR3 spans 16 amino acids. V was pared by 3 bases and J by 3 bases, with 18 bases between. The CDR3 here is CASSFAGAGGCYEQYF. The CDR3, as DNA: TGTGCCAGCAGTTTTGCGGGAGCCGGGGGCTGCTACGAGCAGTACTTC.

The chain couples TRBV30 to TRBJ2-3, with TRBD2 as a possible D gene (6 bases). The CDR3 consists of 13 residues. V gave up 5 bases and J gave up 3 bases, with 12 bases separating them. Germline CDR1 reads GTSNPN; CDR2 reads SVGIG (reference sequence). The CDR3 protein is CAWSIAGTDTQYF. Here the CDR3 DNA reads TGTGCCTGGTCCATCGCGGGGACAGATACGCAGTATTTT.

This clone has only one observation. The V gene is TRBV7-2, the J gene TRBJ1-1; possibly TRBD1 for D (6 bases). V lost 5 bases and J lost 6, with 13 bases in between. CDR1 SGHTA and CDR2 FQGNSA come from the germline V gene. The CDR3 consists of 13 residues. The chain's CDR3 is CASSQTGRAEAFF. CDR3 DNA: TGTGCCAGCAGCCAAACAGGGAGGGCTGAAGCTTTCTTT.

This clone was seen a single time. The V gene is TRBV14, the J gene TRBJ2-1; TRBD2 is a possible D gene (6 bases). Trimming took 0 bases from V and 0 from J, leaving 9 bases between them. CDR1 and CDR2 (germline): SGHDN, FVKESK. CDR3 size: 16 residues. CDR3 nucleotides: TGTGCCAGCAGCCAAGATATAGCGGCCTCCTACAATGAGCAGTTCTTC. Residues: CASSQDIAASYNEQFF.

The chain recombines TRBV9 with TRBJ2-1, with 11 bases identical to TRBD2. V trimming: 4 bases; J trimming: 5 bases; junction bases outside the gene matches: 8. Germline V gene data show CDR1 as SGDLS and CDR2 as YYNGEE. CDR3 length: 16 residues. CDR3 sequence: CASSPSGLAENNEQFF. The CDR3 bases are TGTGCCAGCAGCCCATCGGGACTAGCGGAAAACAATGAGCAGTTCTTC.

This sequence joins TRBV25-1 and TRBJ2-2; D may be TRBD1 (5 bases). CDR3 length: 15 amino acids. Germline V gene sequence: CDR1 MGHDK, CDR2 SYGVNS. V dropped 6 bases and J dropped 5 bases, with 16 bases sitting between them. CDR3 sequence reads: CASSLTGVFTGELFF. CDR3 in DNA: TGTGCCAGCAGCCTTACAGGAGTATTTACCGGGGAGCTGTTTTTT.

The chain employs TRBV28 and TRBJ1-1; D is ambiguous. The CDR3 covers 12 residues. Germline V gene lookup returns CDR1 MDHEN and CDR2 SYDVKM. V shed 4 bases and J shed 8 bases, with 11 bases lying between them. The CDR3 nucleotides read TGTGCCAGCAGTTCCGGACTGTACGAAGCTTTCTTT. As protein: CASSSGLYEAFF.